Shown below are 26 T cell receptor beta chains from a single sample sequenced in a study of cytomegalovirus exposure and HLA in healthy donors. The PCR used 60 Vbeta and 13 Jbeta primers. Profiled with immunoSEQ multiplex PCR; TCRdb holds only in-frame clones, not every one. The table lists 150,000 or so clones, roughly 80% of them singletons. The sequenced sample consisted of PBMCs. All receptors derive from a man aged 40-49 years in good health and CMV-seropositive.

The chain has TRBV27 and TRBJ2-1, with a possible D match to TRBD2 (5 bases). Deletions cut 5 bases from V and 0 bases from J, with 11 bases between. This CDR3 spans 15 amino acids. In germline, CDR1 is MNHEY, CDR2 SMNVEV (reference sequence). The CDR3 loop is CASSPEGLSYNEQFF. CDR3 bases: TGTGCCAGCAGTCCAGAGGGCCTCTCCTACAATGAGCAGTTCTTC.

This chain joins TRBV28 and TRBJ2-1; D unclear. The germline gives CDR1 MDHEN, CDR2 SYDVKM. This CDR3 is 12 amino acids long. V was clipped by 4 bases and J by 4 bases, with 5 bases between them. CDR3 in amino acids: CASSYRYNEQFF. DNA for the CDR3: TGTGCCAGCAGTTATAGATACAATGAGCAGTTCTTC.

The chain couples TRBV6-1 to TRBJ2-5, with 7 bases matching TRBD1. The CDR3 sequence is 14 residues long. The germline CDR1 and CDR2 sequences are MNHNS and SASEGT. V was clipped by 2 bases and J by 2 bases; unmatched bases: 2. DNA of the CDR3: TGTGCCAGCAGTGAATTGGGACAGCAAGAGACCCAGTACTTC. It encodes CASSELGQQETQYF.

This chain links TRBV7-3 with TRBJ2-3, with D possibly TRBD1 on 6 matching bases. V lost 7 bases, J lost 0 bases, and 11 bases lay in between. The length of the CDR3 is 14 residues. Germline CDR1 is SGHTA and CDR2 is FQGTGA. This CDR3 reads CASNPGDSTDTQYF. CDR3 sequence (DNA): TGTGCCAGCAACCCAGGGGATAGCACAGATACGCAGTATTTT.

This chain joins TRBV7-9 and TRBJ2-6; D not resolved. This CDR3 has 16 residues. CDR1 is SEHNR and CDR2 is FQNEAQ in the germline V gene (reference sequence). V was shortened by 1 base and J by 2 bases, with 9 bases between the two germline ends. This CDR3 is CASSLDQVAGANVLTF. CDR3 sequence (DNA): TGTGCCAGCAGCTTAGACCAGGTAGCTGGGGCCAACGTCCTGACTTTC.

This clone was seen only a few times. This sequence joins TRBV29-1 and TRBJ2-3, with 11 positions matching TRBD2. Losses at the gene ends were 3 bases for V and 0 bases for J; bases not matched to a gene: 14. The germline gives CDR1 SQVTM, CDR2 ANQGSEA. This CDR3 spans 19 amino acids. In DNA, the CDR3 is TGCAGCGTTGATGGGTTGAGGGGGACTAGCGGTACTAGCACAGATACGCAGTATTTT. Translation gives CSVDGLRGTSGTSTDTQYF.

This clone was counted a single time. The chain recombines TRBV28 with TRBJ2-7, with D possibly being TRBD2 (6 bases). Germline CDR1 reads MDHEN; CDR2 reads SYDVKM. Trimming took off 7 bases at V and 2 bases at J, with 15 bases between the two ends. This CDR3 comprises 14 residues. The CDR3 nucleotides read TGTGCCAGCACCGATGGGGGGATCCCCTACGAGCAGTACTTC. Amino acid sequence: CASTDGGIPYEQYF.

This clone turned up a few times. The V and J genes are TRBV4-3 and TRBJ2-1; 8 positions match TRBD2. Germline lookup yields CDR1 LGHNA and CDR2 YSLEER. The CDR3 consists of 19 residues. With 1 base clipped from V and 1 base from J, the junction kept 12 bases outside the gene matches. CDR3 nucleotides: TGCGCCAGCAGCCAAGGGATTAAGTGGCGGGAGGTATCCTACAATGAGCAGTTCTTC. The encoded protein is CASSQGIKWREVSYNEQFF.

The gene calls are TRBV21-1 and TRBJ2-7; TRBD1, the D gene given by the table, was not confirmed from the DNA. TRBV21-1 is a pseudogene. CDR3 size: 12 residues. The CDR3 DNA is TGTGCCAGGACGGACACCTCCTGCGAGCAGTACTTC. Translating it yields CARTDTSCEQYF.

This chain connects TRBV11-2 to TRBJ2-7, with TRBD2 as a possible D gene (6 bases). Germline CDR1 and CDR2: SGHAT and FQNNGV. This CDR3 spans 14 amino acids. V shed 5 bases and J shed 6 bases, with 17 bases lying between them. CDR3 DNA: TGTGCCAGCAGCCCCCCGGGACTGTACTCCGAGCAGTACTTC. It codes for CASSPPGLYSEQYF.

The chain uses TRBV6-5 and TRBJ2-7, with 8 bases matching TRBD1. V shed 6 bases and J 3 bases; nucleotides not matched to a gene: 10. The CDR3 is 15 residues long. Germline CDR1 is MNHEY and CDR2 is SVGAGI. The CDR3 DNA is TGTGCCAGCAGCCGTAAGGGACAGGTCGGCTACGAGCAGTACTTC. The encoded protein is CASSRKGQVGYEQYF.

The chain joins TRBV7-7 to TRBJ2-3, with D uncertain. The CDR3 spans 13 residues. The V gene's germline CDR1 is SSHAT and CDR2 FNYEAQ (reference sequence). The V end lost 4 bases, the J end lost 0 bases, and 5 bases lay between the germline ends. The DNA of the CDR3 is TGTGCCAGCAGCTCGTATAGCACAGATACGCAGTATTTT. Encoded protein: CASSSYSTDTQYF.

The gene calls are TRBV19 and TRBJ1-3, with D possibly matching TRBD1 (6 bases). This CDR3 comprises 14 residues. Trimming shortened V by 6 bases and J by 2 bases, and 11 bases separated the two germline ends. Germline values: CDR1 LNHDA, CDR2 SQIVND (reference sequence). In nucleotides, the CDR3 is TGTGCCAGTAGCCCACAGGGAACTGGAAACACCATATATTTT. It is translated as CASSPQGTGNTIYF.

In regard to this clone: One end of the junction fails to match germline, which may point to a read error. CDR3 loop: CSSSFRGGSHRDNYGYTF. CDR3 bases: TGTTCCAGCAGCTTCCGAGGGGGTAGTCACAGGGATAACTATGGCTACACCTTC. The V call is TRBV7-9, the J call TRBJ1-2; D might be TRBD1 (6 bases). The CDR3 extends over 18 amino acids. Germline CDR1 is SEHNR and CDR2 is FQNEAQ (reference sequence).

This chain links TRBV13 with TRBJ2-7, with D unclear. Germline CDR1 PRHDT, CDR2 FYEKMQ (reference sequence). The CDR3 spans 15 residues. V was shortened by 2 bases and J by 5 bases, with 16 bases between the two germline ends. The CDR3 here is CASSLSPAAGDEQYF. CDR3 nucleotide sequence: TGTGCCAGCAGCTTAAGCCCCGCCGCCGGAGACGAGCAGTACTTC.

A few counts support this clone. The chain recombines TRBV6-5 with TRBJ1-5, with 7 positions matching TRBD1. Germline CDR1 is MNHEY and CDR2 is SVGAGI. CDR3 length: 13 residues. Losses at the gene ends were 6 bases for V and 5 bases for J; bases not matched to a gene: 4. CDR3 protein: CASSQTGYQPQHF. CDR3 DNA: TGTGCCAGCAGCCAGACAGGGTATCAGCCCCAGCATTTT.

The CDR3 nucleotides are TGTGCCAGCAGCGTGGGCGGGTCCTATAATTCACCCCTCCACTTT. Protein product: CASSVGGSYNSPLHF. The chain is built from TRBV9 and TRBJ1-6, with no clear D. Between the trimmed V and J ends, which lost 2 bases and 1 base, there was a span of 7 bases. The germline gives CDR1 SGDLS, CDR2 YYNGEE. The CDR3 runs 15 residues.

This chain joins TRBV6-5 and TRBJ2-7; 10 bases are a match to TRBD2. V trimming: 6 bases; J trimming: 4 bases; junction bases outside the gene matches: 3. Germline-derived CDR1 and CDR2 are MNHEY and SVGAGI. The CDR3 runs 13 residues. The CDR3 nucleotides are TGTGCCAGCAGACCGACTAGCGGGTACGAGCAGTACTTC. Its translation is CASRPTSGYEQYF.

This rearrangement joins TRBV6-6 to TRBJ2-3, with unresolved D. V lost 5 bases to trimming and J lost 0 bases, with 3 bases between them. The CDR3 spans 12 residues. The germline CDR1 and CDR2 sequences are MNHNY and SVGAGI (reference sequence). The DNA for the CDR3 is TGTGCCAGCAGTCCGAGCACAGATACGCAGTATTTT. It specifies CASSPSTDTQYF.

The genes are TRBV15 and TRBJ2-7; D not resolved. The germline V and J ends were trimmed by 1 base and 3 bases, with 16 bases remaining between them. CDR1 LNHNV and CDR2 YYDKDF come from the germline V gene (reference sequence). CDR3 length: 16 amino acids. Here the CDR3 reads CATSRGRSLVDYEQYF. CDR3 bases: TGTGCCACCAGCAGAGGTCGGTCTTTGGTCGACTACGAGCAGTACTTC.

The chain employs TRBV7-7 and TRBJ2-7; D is perhaps TRBD1 (5 bases). The germline V gene has CDR1 SSHAT and CDR2 FNYEAQ (reference sequence). The CDR3 totals 15 residues. V was cut by 3 bases and J by 0 bases, with 12 bases left in between. CDR3 bases: TGTGCCAGCAGCTTGGGGCAGGGTCTCTCCTACGAGCAGTACTTC. It translates to CASSLGQGLSYEQYF.

V is TRBV18 and J is TRBJ1-1; D possibly corresponds to TRBD1 (6 bases). The CDR3 totals 13 residues. V shed 5 bases and J shed 1 base, with 8 bases lying between them. Germline loops: CDR1 KGHSH, CDR2 LQKENI. CDR3: CASSVQGNTEAFF. The CDR3 DNA is TGTGCCAGCTCAGTACAGGGGAACACTGAAGCTTTCTTT.

The chain combines TRBV27 with TRBJ2-1; 12 bases line up with TRBD2. The germline CDR1 and CDR2 sequences are MNHEY and SMNVEV (reference sequence). With 7 bases clipped from V and 0 bases from J, the junction kept 10 bases outside the gene matches. The CDR3 spans 18 residues. As DNA, the CDR3 is TGTGCCAGCACTCTGGGGCTAGCGGGAGGGCACTCCTACAATGAGCAGTTCTTC. Protein sequence: CASTLGLAGGHSYNEQFF.

This clone was seen only once. The chain couples TRBV2 to TRBJ2-1, with a tentative D call TRBD2 (5 bases). Germline lookup yields CDR1 SNHLY and CDR2 FYNNEI. The CDR3 loop spans 13 amino acids. Trimming pared 6 bases from V and 3 bases from J, leaving 9 bases between. The CDR3 region is CASSVLGYNEQFF. In DNA form, the CDR3 reads TGTGCCAGCAGCGTACTAGGCTACAATGAGCAGTTCTTC.

The V gene is TRBV25-1, the J gene TRBJ2-5; D remains ambiguous. Germline V CDR1 and CDR2: MGHDK, SYGVNS. The CDR3 has 17 residues. Trimming left V 1 base short and J 2 bases short, with 17 bases between. The CDR3 spells CASSESFVLTEQETQYF. As DNA, the CDR3 is TGTGCCAGCAGTGAATCTTTTGTACTTACCGAGCAAGAGACCCAGTACTTC.

This chain connects TRBV4-3 to TRBJ2-7; 9 nucleotides line up with TRBD1. V lost 3 bases, J lost 3 bases, and 9 bases stayed unmatched. The V gene's germline CDR1 is LGHNA and CDR2 YSLEER. This CDR3 has 16 residues. The CDR3 sequence: CASSQSGQGKNYEQYF. CDR3 bases: TGCGCCAGCAGCCAGTCCGGACAGGGGAAAAACTACGAGCAGTACTTC.